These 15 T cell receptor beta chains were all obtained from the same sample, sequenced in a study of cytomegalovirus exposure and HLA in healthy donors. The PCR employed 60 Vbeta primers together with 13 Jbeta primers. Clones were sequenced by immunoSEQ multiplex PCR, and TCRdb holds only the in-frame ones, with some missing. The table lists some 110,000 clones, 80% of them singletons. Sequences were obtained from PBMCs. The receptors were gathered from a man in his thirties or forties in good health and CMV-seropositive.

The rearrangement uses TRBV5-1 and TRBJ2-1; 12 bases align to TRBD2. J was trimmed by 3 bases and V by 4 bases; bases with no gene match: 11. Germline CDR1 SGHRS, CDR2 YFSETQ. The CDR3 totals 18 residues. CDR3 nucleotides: TGCGCCAGCAGCCTGGCAGGGACTAGCGGGTCCTTCTACAATGAGCAGTTCTTC. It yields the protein CASSLAGTSGSFYNEQFF.

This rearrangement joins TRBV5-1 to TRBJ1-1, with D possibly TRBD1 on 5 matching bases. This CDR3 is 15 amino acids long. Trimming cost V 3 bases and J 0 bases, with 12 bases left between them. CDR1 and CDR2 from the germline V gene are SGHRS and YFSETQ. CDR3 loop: CASSSTTVLNTEAFF. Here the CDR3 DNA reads TGCGCCAGCAGCTCGACGACAGTACTGAACACTGAAGCTTTCTTT. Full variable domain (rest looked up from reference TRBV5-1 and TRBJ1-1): KAGVTQTPRYLIKTRGQQVTLSCSPISGHRSVSWYQQTPGQGLQFLFEYFSETQRNKGNFPGRFSGRQFSNSRSEMNVSTLELGDSALYLCASSSTTVLNTEAFFGQGTRLTVV.

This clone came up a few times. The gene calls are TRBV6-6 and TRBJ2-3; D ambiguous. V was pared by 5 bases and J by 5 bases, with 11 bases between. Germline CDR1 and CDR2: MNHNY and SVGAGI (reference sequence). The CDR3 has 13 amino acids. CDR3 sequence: CASSVGVVDTQYF. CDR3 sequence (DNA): TGTGCCAGCAGTGTAGGAGTGGTAGATACGCAGTATTTT.

In DNA, the CDR3 is TGCGCCAGCAGCTTGGTAGGGACACATGGCTACACCTTC. Translating gives CASSLVGTHGYTF. This chain connects TRBV5-1 to TRBJ1-2; the D gene is possibly TRBD1 (6 bases). Germline V gene sequence: CDR1 SGHRS, CDR2 YFSETQ. The V end was cut by 0 bases, the J end by 6 bases, with 9 bases between. The CDR3 has 13 amino acids.

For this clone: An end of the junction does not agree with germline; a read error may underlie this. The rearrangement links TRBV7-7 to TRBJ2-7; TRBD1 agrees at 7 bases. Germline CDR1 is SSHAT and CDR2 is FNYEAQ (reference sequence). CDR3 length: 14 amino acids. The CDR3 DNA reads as TGTGCTAGCAGCCCGGGACAGCAATCCTACGAGCAGTACTTC. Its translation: CASSPGQQSYEQYF. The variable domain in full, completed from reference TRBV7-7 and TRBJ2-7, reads GAGVSQSPRYKVTKRGQDVTLRCDPISSHATLYWYQQALGQGPEFLTYFNYEAQPDKSGLPSDRFSAERPEGSISTLTIQRTEQRDSAMYRCASSPGQQSYEQYFGPGTRLTVT.

The CDR3 region is CATSSGQQETQYF. Here the CDR3 DNA reads TGTGCCACCAGCAGCGGACAGCAAGAGACCCAGTACTTC. The chain couples TRBV15 to TRBJ2-5; weak D call: TRBD1 (6 bases). V lost 3 bases and J 2 bases, leaving 7 bases between the germline ends. Germline V lookup: CDR1 LNHNV, CDR2 YYDKDF (reference sequence). The CDR3 length is 13 residues.

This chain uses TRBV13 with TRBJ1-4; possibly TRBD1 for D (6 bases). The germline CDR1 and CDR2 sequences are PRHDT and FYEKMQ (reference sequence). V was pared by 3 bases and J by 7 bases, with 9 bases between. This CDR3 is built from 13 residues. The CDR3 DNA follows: TGTGCCAGCAGCTTCCGGGGGGCTGAAAAACTGTTTTTT. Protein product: CASSFRGAEKLFF.

The CDR3 DNA follows: TGTGCCAGCGGAAGGACAGGTAGAACAGATACGCAGTATTTT. Its protein product is CASGRTGRTDTQYF. This chain uses TRBV6-6 with TRBJ2-3; 7 bases map to TRBD1. This CDR3 has 14 amino acids. V was clipped by 8 bases and J by 3 bases; unmatched bases: 8. Germline CDR1 is MNHNY and CDR2 is SVGAGI (reference sequence).

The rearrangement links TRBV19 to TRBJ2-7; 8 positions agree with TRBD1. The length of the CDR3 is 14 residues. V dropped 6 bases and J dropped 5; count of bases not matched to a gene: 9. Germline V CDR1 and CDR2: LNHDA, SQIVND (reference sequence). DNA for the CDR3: TGTGCCAGTAGCCAGACAGGGGTCTGGGACGAGCAGTACTTC. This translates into CASSQTGVWDEQYF.

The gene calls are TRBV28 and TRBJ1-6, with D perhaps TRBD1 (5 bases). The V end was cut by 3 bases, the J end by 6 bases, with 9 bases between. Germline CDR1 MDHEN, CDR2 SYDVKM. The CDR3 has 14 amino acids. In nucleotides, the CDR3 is TGTGCCAGCAGTTTCCAGGGTTCTAATTCACCCCTCCACTTT. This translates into CASSFQGSNSPLHF.

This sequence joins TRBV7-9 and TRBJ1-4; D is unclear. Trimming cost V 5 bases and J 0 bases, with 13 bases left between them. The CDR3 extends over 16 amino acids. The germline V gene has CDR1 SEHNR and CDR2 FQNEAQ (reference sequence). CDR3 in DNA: TGTGCCAGCAGCATTGTCACGGGAGCAACTAATGAAAAACTGTTTTTT. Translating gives CASSIVTGATNEKLFF. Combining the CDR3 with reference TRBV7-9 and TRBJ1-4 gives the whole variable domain DTGVSQNPRHKITKRGQNVTFRCDPISEHNRLYWYRQTLGQGPEFLTYFQNEAQLEKSRLLSDRFSAERPKGSFSTLEIQRTEQGDSAMYLCASSIVTGATNEKLFFGSGTQLSVL.

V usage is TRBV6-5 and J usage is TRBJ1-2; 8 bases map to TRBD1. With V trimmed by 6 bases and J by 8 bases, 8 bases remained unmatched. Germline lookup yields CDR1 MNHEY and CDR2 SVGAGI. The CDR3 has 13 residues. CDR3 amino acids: CASREDRVDGYTF. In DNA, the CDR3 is TGTGCCAGCAGGGAGGACAGGGTTGACGGCTACACCTTC.

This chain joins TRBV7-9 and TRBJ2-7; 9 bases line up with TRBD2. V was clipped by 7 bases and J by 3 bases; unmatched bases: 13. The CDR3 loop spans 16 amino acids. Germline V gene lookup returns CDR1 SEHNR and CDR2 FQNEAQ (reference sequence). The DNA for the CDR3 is TGTGCCAGCACCATAAACGCGGGGGGGCTTATCTACGAGCAGTACTTC. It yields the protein CASTINAGGLIYEQYF.

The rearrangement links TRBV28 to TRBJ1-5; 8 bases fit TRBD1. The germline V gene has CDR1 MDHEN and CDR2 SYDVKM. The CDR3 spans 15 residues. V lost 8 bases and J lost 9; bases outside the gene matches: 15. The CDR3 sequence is CASGQGRRVIGPQHF. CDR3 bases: TGTGCCAGCGGACAGGGTAGAAGGGTCATTGGGCCCCAGCATTTT.

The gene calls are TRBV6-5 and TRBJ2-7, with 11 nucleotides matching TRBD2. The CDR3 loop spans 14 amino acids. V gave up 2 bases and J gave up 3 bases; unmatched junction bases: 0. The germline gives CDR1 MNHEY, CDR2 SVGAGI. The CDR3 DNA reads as TGTGCCAGCAGTTACGGACTAGCGGGCTACGAGCAGTACTTC. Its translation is CASSYGLAGYEQYF.